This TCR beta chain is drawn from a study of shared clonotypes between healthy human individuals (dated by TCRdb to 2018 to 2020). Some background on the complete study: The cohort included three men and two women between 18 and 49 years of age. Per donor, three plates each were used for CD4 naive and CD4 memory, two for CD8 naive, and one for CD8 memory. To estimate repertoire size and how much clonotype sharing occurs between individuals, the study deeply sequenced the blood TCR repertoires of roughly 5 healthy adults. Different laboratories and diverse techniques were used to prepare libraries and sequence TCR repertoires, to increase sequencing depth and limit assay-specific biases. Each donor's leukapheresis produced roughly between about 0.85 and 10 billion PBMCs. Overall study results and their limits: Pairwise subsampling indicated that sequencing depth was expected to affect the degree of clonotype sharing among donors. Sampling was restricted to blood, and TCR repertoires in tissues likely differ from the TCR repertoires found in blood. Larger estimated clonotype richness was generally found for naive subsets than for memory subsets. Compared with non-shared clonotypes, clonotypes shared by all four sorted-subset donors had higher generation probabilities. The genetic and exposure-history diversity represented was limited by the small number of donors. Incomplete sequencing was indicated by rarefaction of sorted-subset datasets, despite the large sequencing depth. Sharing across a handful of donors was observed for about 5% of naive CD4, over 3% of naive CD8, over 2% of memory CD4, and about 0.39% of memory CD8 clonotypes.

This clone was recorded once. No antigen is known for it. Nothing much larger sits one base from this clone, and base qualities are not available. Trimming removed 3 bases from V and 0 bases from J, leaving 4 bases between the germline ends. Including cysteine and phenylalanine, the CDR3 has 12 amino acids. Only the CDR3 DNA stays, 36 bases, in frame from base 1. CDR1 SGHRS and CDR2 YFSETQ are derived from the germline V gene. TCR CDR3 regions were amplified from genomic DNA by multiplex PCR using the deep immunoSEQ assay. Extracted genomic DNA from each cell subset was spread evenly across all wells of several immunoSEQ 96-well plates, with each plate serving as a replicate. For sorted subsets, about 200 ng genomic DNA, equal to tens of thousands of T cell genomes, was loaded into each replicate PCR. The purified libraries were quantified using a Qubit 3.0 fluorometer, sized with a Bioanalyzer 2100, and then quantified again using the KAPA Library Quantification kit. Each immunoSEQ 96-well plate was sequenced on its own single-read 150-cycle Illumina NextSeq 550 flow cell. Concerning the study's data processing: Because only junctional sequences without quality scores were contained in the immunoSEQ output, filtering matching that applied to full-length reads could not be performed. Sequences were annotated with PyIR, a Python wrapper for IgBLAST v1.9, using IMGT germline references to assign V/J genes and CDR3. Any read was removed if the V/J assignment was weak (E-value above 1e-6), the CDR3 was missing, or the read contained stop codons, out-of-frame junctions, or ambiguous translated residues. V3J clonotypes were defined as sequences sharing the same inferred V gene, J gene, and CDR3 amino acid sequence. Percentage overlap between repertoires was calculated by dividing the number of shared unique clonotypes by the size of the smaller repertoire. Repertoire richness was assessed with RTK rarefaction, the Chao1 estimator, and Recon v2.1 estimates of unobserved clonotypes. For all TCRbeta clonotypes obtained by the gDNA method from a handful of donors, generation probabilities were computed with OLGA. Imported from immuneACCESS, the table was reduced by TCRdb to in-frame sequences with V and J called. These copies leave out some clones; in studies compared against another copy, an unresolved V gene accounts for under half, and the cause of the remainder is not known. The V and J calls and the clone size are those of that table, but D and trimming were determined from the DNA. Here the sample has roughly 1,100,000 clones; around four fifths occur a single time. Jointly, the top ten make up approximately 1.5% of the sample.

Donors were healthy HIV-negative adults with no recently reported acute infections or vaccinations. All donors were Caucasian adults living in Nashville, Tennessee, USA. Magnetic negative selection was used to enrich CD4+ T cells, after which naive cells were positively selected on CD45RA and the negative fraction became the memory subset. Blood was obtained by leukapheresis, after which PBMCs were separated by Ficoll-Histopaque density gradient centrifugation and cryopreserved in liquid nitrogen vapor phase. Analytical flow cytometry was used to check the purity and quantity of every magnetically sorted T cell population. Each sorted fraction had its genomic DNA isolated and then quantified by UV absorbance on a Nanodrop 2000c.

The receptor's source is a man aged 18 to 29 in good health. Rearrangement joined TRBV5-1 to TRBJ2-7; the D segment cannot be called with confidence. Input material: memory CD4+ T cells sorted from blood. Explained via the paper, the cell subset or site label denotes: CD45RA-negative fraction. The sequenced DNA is TGCGCCAGCAGCTCAGTCTCCTACGAGCAGTACTTC. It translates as CASSSVSYEQYF.